This T cell receptor beta chain was recovered during a study of cytomegalovirus exposure and HLA in healthy donors. Concerning this clone: The antigen is unknown.

Donors were ostensibly healthy at sampling, although undocumented immune exposures were probable. The PCR made use of 60 Vbeta and 13 Jbeta primers. Here immunoSEQ multiplex PCR was the method, and the copy in TCRdb shows in-frame clones only, minus some. In the table there are about 200,000 clones, 70% to 85% of which are singletons. Study-wide findings and caveats: Presence/absence analyses supposed approximately even sequencing depth among donors. The likely explanation for a cluster of highly shared sequence variants was sequencing artifact. A missense DCLRE1C variant was associated with V- and J-gene trimming of TCR beta chains in a later analysis, and an independent cohort replicated the association.

The CDR3 length is 16 residues. The germline gives CDR1 MGHRA, CDR2 YSYEKL. V was clipped by 0 bases and J by 1 base, with 12 bases between them. Sequences were obtained from PBMCs. The genes are TRBV4-1 and TRBJ2-5, with D tentatively TRBD2 (5 bases). The source is a male donor in good health and CMV-seronegative. CDR3 region: CASSQETAGVQETQYF. The CDR3 nucleotides are TGCGCCAGCAGCCAAGAAACGGCCGGGGTCCAAGAGACCCAGTACTTC.